What follows are 13 T cell receptor beta chains derived from one specimen sequenced in a study of T cell clonality in common variable immunodeficiency. Sequencing was performed with immunoSEQ multiplex PCR; in TCRdb, only in-frame clones are kept and a portion is missing. The table lists 35,000 to 55,000 clones, with no singletons. Sample: peripheral blood mononuclear cells. The receptor set was obtained from a person between 18 and 75 years old in good health.

The sample holds many counts of this clone. The observed sequence ends 3 residues before the CDR3 terminus, with the missing tail filled in from the germline J gene. V gene TRBV6-1 combines with J gene TRBJ1-2, with D perhaps TRBD1 (6 bases). V lost 3 bases to trimming and J lost 2 bases, with 7 bases between them. Germline values: CDR1 MNHNS, CDR2 SASEGT. CDR3 length equals 13 residues. CDR3 sequence reads: CASSDQGNYGYTF. The sequenced CDR3 bases are TGTGCCAGCAGTGACCAGGGGAACTATGGC.

This clone was observed many times. The read stops 3 residues short of the end of the CDR3; the missing end is completed from the germline J gene. The chain couples TRBV19 to TRBJ1-6; maybe TRBD1 (5 bases). The CDR3 contains 16 residues. V lost 3 bases and J 3 bases, leaving 12 bases between the germline ends. Germline V gene lookup returns CDR1 LNHDA and CDR2 SQIVND (reference sequence). CDR3 DNA, as far as it was read: TGTGCCAGTAGTATTACGGGGGACCTCTATAATTCACCC. Translation gives CASSITGDLYNSP. The entire CDR3 sequence reads CASSITGDLYNSPLHF.

This clone has at least ten counts. The read terminates 3 residues before the CDR3 end, so the remaining end is supplied by the germline J gene. The chain links TRBV29-1 to TRBJ1-4; weak D call: TRBD1 (6 bases). V dropped 3 bases and J dropped 5 bases, with 13 bases sitting between them. CDR3 length: 14 residues. CDR1 is SQVTM and CDR2 is ANQGSEA in the germline V gene. CDR3 bases read: TGCAGCGTTGAGCTACAGGGCCAGAATGAAAAA. Its translation is CSVELQGQNEK. The full CDR3 is CSVELQGQNEKLFF.

In its sample, this clone was seen many times. The read terminates 3 residues ahead of where the CDR3 ends, so the germline J gene completes it. The chain recombines TRBV20-1 with TRBJ2-3; 13 bases line up with TRBD2. This CDR3 is 15 amino acids long. CDR1 DFQATT and CDR2 SNEGSKA come from the germline V gene (reference sequence). With 4 bases clipped from V and 4 bases from J, the junction kept 5 bases outside the gene matches. The sequenced part of the CDR3 DNA is TGCAGTGCTACCGGGACTAGCGGGACGGCAGATACG. Residues: CSATGTSGTADT. In full, the CDR3 reads CSATGTSGTADTQYF.

This clone has ten or more counts. The CDR3 goes on 3 residues after the read ends, and that part is filled in from the germline J gene. The chain couples TRBV5-1 to TRBJ2-3; TRBD2 matches at 9 bases. Per the germline V gene, CDR1 is SGHRS and CDR2 is YFSETQ. V dropped 0 bases and J dropped 3; count of bases not matched to a gene: 8. The CDR3 sequence is 17 residues long. CDR3 region: CASSLAAGGSDTDTQYF. CDR3 DNA (partial): TGCGCCAGCAGCTTGGCGGCGGGAGGGTCTGATACAGATACG. Together with reference TRBV5-1 and TRBJ2-3, the CDR3 gives the full variable domain: KAGVTQTPRYLIKTRGQQVTLSCSPISGHRSVSWYQQTPGQGLQFLFEYFSETQRNKGNFPGRFSGRQFSNSRSEMNVSTLELGDSALYLCASSLAAGGSDTDTQYFGPGTRLTVL.

Many counts were recorded for this clone. The read terminates 3 residues ahead of where the CDR3 ends, so the germline J gene completes it. The gene calls are TRBV20-1 and TRBJ2-7; 10 nucleotides match TRBD2. The CDR3 loop spans 14 amino acids. J was trimmed by 5 bases and V by 4 bases; bases with no gene match: 8. CDR1 DFQATT and CDR2 SNEGSKA come from the germline V gene (reference sequence). The sequenced CDR3 bases are TGCAGTGCTACTCTAGCGGGAGTCCGCCACGAG. Translated, it gives CSATLAGVRHE. The entire CDR3 protein is CSATLAGVRHEQYF.

This clone has ten or more counts. Sequencing ends 3 residues short of the CDR3 end; the germline J gene provides the rest. This chain uses TRBV4-2 with TRBJ1-3; D is perhaps TRBD1 (5 bases). Germline CDR1 and CDR2: LGHNA and YNFKEQ. The CDR3 is 17 residues long. The V end was cut by 4 bases, the J end by 0 bases, with 16 bases between. The covered CDR3 bases are TGTGCCAGCAGCCCTGGGGGGGTGTTGGACTCTGGAAACACC. This encodes CASSPGGVLDSGNT. The entire CDR3 protein is CASSPGGVLDSGNTIYF.

This clone was seen repeatedly, ten times or more. With the read ending 3 residues before the CDR3 end, the germline J gene is used to fill in that end. This chain connects TRBV4-2 to TRBJ2-6; 8 bases line up with TRBD1. J gave up 0 bases and V 4 bases, and 14 bases lay outside the gene matches. This CDR3 region has 20 residues. In germline, CDR1 is LGHNA, CDR2 YNFKEQ. The CDR3 sequence is CASSLWRADRGLSGANVLTF. Incomplete CDR3 DNA: TGTGCCAGCAGCCTCTGGCGGGCTGACAGGGGCCTCTCTGGGGCCAACGTC.

There are many counts of this clone. Read sequence stops 3 residues before the CDR3 end, and the germline J gene provides the missing end. The V gene is TRBV7-3, the J gene TRBJ2-2; tentative D call: TRBD1 (6 bases). Germline lookup yields CDR1 SGHTA and CDR2 FQGTGA. The germline V and J ends were trimmed by 5 bases and 0 bases, with 10 bases remaining between them. The CDR3 extends over 15 amino acids. CDR3 amino acids: CASSLGTPNTGELFF. The DNA read from the CDR3 is TGTGCCAGCAGCCTCGGGACACCGAACACCGGGGAG. The full variable domain, rest sourced from reference TRBV7-3 and TRBJ2-2, is GAGVSQTPSNKVTEKGKYVELRCDPISGHTALYWYRQSLGQGPEFLIYFQGTGAADDSGLPNDRFFAVRPEGSVSTLKIQRTERGDSAVYLCASSLGTPNTGELFFGEGSRLTVL.

In its sample, this clone was seen a few times. A read error likely explains this, since a far larger clone differs by one base. This CDR3 is also generated by other DNA sequences in the sample. CDR3 sequence reads: CSARHQGTSSYEQYF. The sequenced part of the CDR3 DNA is TGCAGTGCTAGACACCAGGGGACGAGCTCCTACGAG. The V gene is TRBV20-1, the J gene TRBJ2-7; D is perhaps TRBD1 (6 bases). Read data end 3 residues before the CDR3 end; the end is taken from the germline J gene. Deletions cut 2 bases from V and 0 bases from J, with 14 bases between. CDR1 DFQATT and CDR2 SNEGSKA come from the germline V gene (reference sequence). There are 15 residues in the CDR3.

The table lists this clone with many counts. The DNA ends 3 residues before the CDR3 does, and the rest of the CDR3 is filled in from the germline J gene. The chain combines TRBV7-2 with TRBJ1-1; the match to TRBD1 covers 7 bases. The CDR3 has 14 amino acids. V was pared by 6 bases and J by 7 bases, with 11 bases of the junction left unmatched. Germline V gene lookup returns CDR1 SGHTA and CDR2 FQGNSA. CDR3 amino acids: CASSPDRASREAFF. The part of the CDR3 DNA that was read is TGTGCCAGCAGTCCAGACAGGGCCTCCCGTGAA.

This clone was observed at least ten times. The read ends 3 residues shy of where the CDR3 ends; the end is completed using the germline J gene. The chain has TRBV30 and TRBJ2-7, with 7 bases aligning to TRBD2. The trim removed 5 bases at V and 4 bases at J, leaving 17 bases unmatched. The CDR3 runs 16 residues. The V gene's germline CDR1 is GTSNPN and CDR2 SVGIG (reference sequence). The CDR3 spells CAWGEGWRETNYEQYF. The CDR3 bases that were read are TGTGCCTGGGGGGAGGGATGGCGGGAGACGAATTACGAG.

There are a few counts of this clone. The read ends 3 residues before the CDR3 terminus; that terminus is restored from the germline J gene. The V and J genes are TRBV7-2 and TRBJ1-2; 7 positions agree with TRBD1. Germline V gives CDR1 SGHTA, CDR2 FQGNSA. CDR3 length equals 15 residues. Incomplete CDR3 DNA: TGTGCCAGCACCACACAATCTACAGGGGACACCGAC. It translates to CASTTQSTGDTD. The entire CDR3 is CASTTQSTGDTDYTF.